Each of the 32 T cell receptor beta chains below was sequenced from the same sample in a study of control samples from healthy donors and cancer patients. Repertoires were generated with immunoSEQ multiplex PCR, while TCRdb's copy carries only in-frame clones and drops some. The data show some 140,000 clones, about 94% seen once. Sequenced: blood. These receptors were collected from a man between 40 and 49 years old in good health.

This rearrangement joins TRBV28 to TRBJ2-1; 10 positions agree with TRBD2. V gave up 4 bases and J gave up 2 bases; unmatched junction bases: 2. CDR3 length: 15 residues. The germline CDR1 and CDR2 sequences are MDHEN and SYDVKM. CDR3 region: CASSSSGGAYNEQFF. In DNA form, the CDR3 reads TGTGCCAGCAGTTCCAGCGGGGGGGCCTACAATGAGCAGTTCTTC.

CDR3 DNA sequence: TGTGCCAGCAGTGATGTGTCAGGGCTAAGGAAAAAACTGTTTTTT. Its translation is CASSDVSGLRKKLFF. This rearrangement joins TRBV28 to TRBJ1-4; TRBD1 might be the D (5 bases). CDR3 length equals 15 residues. The germline V gene encodes CDR1 MDHEN and CDR2 SYDVKM. The V end was cut by 5 bases, the J end by 9 bases, with 19 bases between.

The chain combines TRBV10-3 with TRBJ1-2; perhaps TRBD1 as D (6 bases). V was cut by 10 bases and J by 6 bases, with 18 bases left in between. CDR1 and CDR2 (germline): ENHRY, SYGVKD. The length of the CDR3 is 13 residues. CDR3 sequence reads: CATSPPTGDGYTF. The DNA for the CDR3 is TGTGCCACCTCCCCTCCGACAGGAGATGGCTACACCTTC.

This clone was counted a single time. The CDR3 region has the DNA TGTGCCAGCACGGGACAGGGGAAGGACGGCTACACCTTC. Translated, it gives CASTGQGKDGYTF. The V gene is TRBV12-3 or TRBV12-4, the J gene TRBJ1-2, with 10 bases matching TRBD1. There are 13 residues in the CDR3. J was trimmed by 8 bases and V by 7 bases; bases with no gene match: 7.

This chain connects TRBV7-2 to TRBJ1-3; D is uncertain. The CDR3 covers 14 residues. Per germline, CDR1 SGHTA and CDR2 FQGNSA. V gave up 5 bases and J gave up 0 bases, with 8 bases separating them. In nucleotides, the CDR3 is TGTGCCAGCAGCCCCTGGGGCTCTGGAAACACCATATATTTT. Its translation is CASSPWGSGNTIYF.

This chain links TRBV10-3 with TRBJ1-1; maybe TRBD1 (5 bases). Germline CDR1 and CDR2: ENHRY and SYGVKD. With 0 bases removed from V and 4 bases from J, the gap between germline ends came to 21 bases. CDR3 length: 18 residues. In nucleotides, the CDR3 is TGTGCCATCAGTGAGTCGGAGCAAAGGGGCCCCTGGGGCACTGAAGCTTTCTTT. Protein: CAISESEQRGPWGTEAFF.

The rearrangement joins TRBV6-5 to TRBJ1-5, with D hard to call. The CDR3 consists of 13 residues. CDR1 and CDR2 from the germline V gene are MNHEY and SVGAGI. The germline V and J ends were trimmed by 6 bases and 7 bases, with 13 bases remaining between them. The CDR3 region is CASRRGLEQPQHF. The CDR3 nucleotides read TGTGCCAGCAGGCGGGGTCTGGAACAGCCCCAGCATTTT.

The genes are TRBV6-1 and TRBJ1-2; 7 bases line up with TRBD1. V trimming: 0 bases; J trimming: 8 bases; junction bases outside the gene matches: 9. The CDR3 covers 15 residues. Germline V lookup: CDR1 MNHNS, CDR2 SASEGT. As DNA, the CDR3 is TGTGCCAGCAGTGAAGCGGCAGGGGGTCAAGGGGGCTACACCTTC. It is translated as CASSEAAGGQGGYTF.

This clone has more than one count but fewer than ten. The chain links TRBV30 to TRBJ1-6; the D is unclear. From germline, CDR1 is GTSNPN and CDR2 SVGIG (reference sequence). CDR3 length: 14 residues. Deletions cut 4 bases from V and 0 bases from J, with 7 bases between. The CDR3 coding sequence is TGTGCCTGGACTCTCACCTCCTATAATTCACCCCTCCACTTT. Amino acid sequence: CAWTLTSYNSPLHF.

This chain connects TRBV19 to TRBJ1-2, with a weak D call TRBD1 (5 bases). This CDR3 spans 13 amino acids. CDR1 is LNHDA and CDR2 is SQIVND in the germline V gene (reference sequence). Deletions cut 2 bases from V and 4 bases from J, with 8 bases between. CDR3 protein: CASSIRGLYGYTF. The CDR3 region has the DNA TGTGCCAGTAGTATACGGGGCCTCTATGGCTACACCTTC.

This rearrangement joins TRBV27 to TRBJ2-7; D remains unclear. Trimming took 6 bases from V and 1 from J, leaving 10 bases between them. The CDR3 has 13 amino acids. Germline V gene lookup returns CDR1 MNHEY and CDR2 SMNVEV (reference sequence). CDR3: CASRRTASYEQYF. The CDR3 nucleotides read TGTGCCAGCAGAAGGACGGCTTCCTACGAGCAGTACTTC.

The rearrangement uses TRBV5-1 and TRBJ2-5; 7 nucleotides align to TRBD2. This CDR3 spans 15 amino acids. CDR1 SGHRS and CDR2 YFSETQ come from the germline V gene. Losses at the gene ends were 7 bases for V and 1 base for J; bases not matched to a gene: 10. CDR3 sequence reads: CASGTGTTFQETQYF. The CDR3 bases are TGCGCCAGCGGAACCGGGACTACCTTCCAAGAGACCCAGTACTTC.

This clone appeared a single time. The chain links TRBV2 to TRBJ1-5; TRBD1 agrees at 7 bases. V lost 6 bases, J lost 6 bases, and 8 bases stayed unmatched. The germline CDR1 and CDR2 sequences are SNHLY and FYNNEI. This CDR3 comprises 14 residues. The CDR3 sequence is CASRLGGSGQPQHF. As DNA, the CDR3 is TGTGCCAGCAGACTAGGGGGCTCGGGTCAGCCCCAGCATTTT. The complete variable domain, with remaining parts taken from reference TRBV2 and TRBJ1-5, reads EPEVTQTPSHQVTQMGQEVILRCVPISNHLYFYWYRQILGQKVEFLVSFYNNEISEKSEIFDDQFSVERPDGSNFTLKIRSTKLEDSAMYFCASRLGGSGQPQHFGDGTRLSIL.

J is TRBJ2-1 and V is TRBV2; tentative D call: TRBD1 (6 bases). There are 13 residues in the CDR3. V lost 8 bases and J 9 bases, leaving 17 bases between the germline ends. Germline CDR1 reads SNHLY; CDR2 reads FYNNEI. The CDR3 coding sequence is TGTGCCAGCCTTCAAGCCAGGGGCGGTGAGCAGTTCTTC. It yields the protein CASLQARGGEQFF. Looking up the rest from reference TRBV2 and TRBJ2-1 gives the full variable domain: EPEVTQTPSHQVTQMGQEVILRCVPISNHLYFYWYRQILGQKVEFLVSFYNNEISEKSEIFDDQFSVERPDGSNFTLKIRSTKLEDSAMYFCASLQARGGEQFFGPGTRLTVL.

V gene TRBV7-2 combines with J gene TRBJ1-6, with a possible D match to TRBD1 (6 bases). CDR1 and CDR2 (germline): SGHTA, FQGNSA. The CDR3 spans 13 residues. Trimming removed 4 bases at V and 9 bases at J, with 10 bases between. CDR3 nucleotides: TGTGCCAGCAGCTGGACAGAACGTTCACCCCTCCACTTT. It codes for CASSWTERSPLHF.

The V and J genes are TRBV28 and TRBJ1-2; D ambiguous. Germline CDR1 reads MDHEN; CDR2 reads SYDVKM. Trimming left V 2 bases short and J 3 bases short, with 1 base between. CDR3 length: 11 amino acids. This chain's CDR3 is CASSLHYGYTF. The CDR3 DNA is TGTGCCAGCAGTTTACACTATGGCTACACCTTC.

The CDR3 DNA reads as TGTGCCAGCTCACGACAGGGAGGAAATGAGCAGTTCTTC. Encoded protein: CASSRQGGNEQFF. The chain recombines TRBV18 with TRBJ2-1, with D perhaps TRBD1 (7 bases). Germline assignment: CDR1 KGHSH and CDR2 LQKENI. The CDR3 covers 13 residues. The V end lost 4 bases, the J end lost 7 bases, and 11 bases lay between the germline ends.

The chain employs TRBV25-1 and TRBJ2-7; D is unclear. Trimming removed 0 bases at V and 5 bases at J, with 2 bases between. Germline V gene lookup returns CDR1 MGHDK and CDR2 SYGVNS. The CDR3 consists of 11 residues. The CDR3 bases are TGTGCCAGCAGTGAATATAACGAGCAGTACTTC. Translation gives CASSEYNEQYF.

The gene calls are TRBV7-6 and TRBJ1-3; D gene uncertain. Germline lookup yields CDR1 SGHVS and CDR2 FNYEAQ. V dropped 3 bases and J dropped 0 bases, with 15 bases sitting between them. The CDR3 is 17 amino acids. DNA of the CDR3: TGTGCCAGCAGCTTCCGCTGGAGAGGAACCTCTGGAAACACCATATATTTT. As protein: CASSFRWRGTSGNTIYF.

Turning to this clone: Germline and junction disagree at one end, which may indicate a read error. This chain connects TRBV12-3 or TRBV12-4 to TRBJ2-7, with D possibly being TRBD2 (6 bases). This CDR3 is 11 amino acids long. CDR3 in amino acids: CASSFRGSVRF. The CDR3 DNA follows: TGTGCCAGCAGTTTTCGGGGGTCCGTCCGGTTC.

The chain couples TRBV6-5 to TRBJ2-7; no clear D gene. Per the germline V gene, CDR1 is MNHEY and CDR2 is SVGAGI. The CDR3 is 15 amino acids. V dropped 5 bases and J dropped 0 bases, with 14 bases sitting between them. CDR3 amino acids: CASSPLSDPSYEQYF. The CDR3 nucleotides are TGTGCCAGCAGTCCCCTCAGCGACCCCTCCTACGAGCAGTACTTC.

This clone was seen a single time. The chain recombines TRBV28 with TRBJ1-5, with a weak D call TRBD1 (6 bases). The germline CDR1 and CDR2 sequences are MDHEN and SYDVKM. The CDR3 contains 16 residues. V gave up 6 bases and J gave up 0 bases, with 15 bases separating them. The CDR3 sequence: CASSPPGTLSNQPQHF. As DNA, the CDR3 is TGTGCCAGCAGCCCCCCCGGGACACTTAGCAATCAGCCCCAGCATTTT. Full variable domain (outside the CDR3, taken from reference TRBV28 and TRBJ1-5): DVKVTQSSRYLVKRTGEKVFLECVQDMDHENMFWYRQDPGLGLRLIYFSYDVKMKEKGDIPEGYSVSREKKERFSLILESASTNQTSMYLCASSPPGTLSNQPQHFGDGTRLSIL.

The rearrangement links TRBV27 to TRBJ1-2; tentative D call: TRBD1 (5 bases). Between the trimmed V and J ends, which lost 3 bases and 4 bases, there was a span of 9 bases. CDR3 length: 13 amino acids. Per the germline V gene, CDR1 is MNHEY and CDR2 is SMNVEV (reference sequence). CDR3 bases: TGTGCCAGCAGTTTCCGGAGGGGCTATGGCTACACCTTC. It encodes CASSFRRGYGYTF.

CDR3 amino acids: CASSLRDRDGYTF. DNA of the CDR3: TGTGCCAGCAGCCTCCGGGACAGGGATGGCTACACCTTC. The chain links TRBV7-8 to TRBJ1-2; 9 bases align to TRBD1. Germline CDR1 SGHVS, CDR2 FQNEAQ. V shed 5 bases, J shed 6 bases, and the junction held 4 bases outside the gene matches. This CDR3 has 13 amino acids.

This clone has just one count. The rearrangement links TRBV5-1 to TRBJ2-2; TRBD1 is a possible D gene (6 bases). CDR3 length: 15 amino acids. The V end was cut by 1 base, the J end by 1 base, with 8 bases between. Germline values: CDR1 SGHRS, CDR2 YFSETQ. The CDR3 is CASSLSGQNTGELFF. The CDR3, as DNA: TGCGCCAGCAGCTTGTCGGGACAGAACACCGGGGAGCTGTTTTTT.

The chain links TRBV11-2 to TRBJ2-1, with 11 nucleotides matching TRBD2. Germline CDR1 SGHAT, CDR2 FQNNGV. V lost 6 bases to trimming and J lost 5 bases; unmatched junction nucleotides: 9. CDR3 size: 16 residues. CDR3 sequence reads: CASRPLTSGANNEQFF. Here the CDR3 DNA reads TGTGCCAGCAGACCTCTGACTAGCGGGGCAAACAATGAGCAGTTCTTC.

The chain links TRBV19 to TRBJ1-6; 9 nucleotides align to TRBD1. V shed 5 bases and J 5 bases; nucleotides not matched to a gene: 7. CDR1 LNHDA and CDR2 SQIVND come from the germline V gene (reference sequence). This CDR3 spans 16 amino acids. The CDR3 DNA sequence: TGTGCCAGTAGTGTGACAGGGGGAAGGAATAATTCACCCCTCCACTTT. Amino acids: CASSVTGGRNNSPLHF.

V and J are TRBV27 and TRBJ2-4; D ambiguous. CDR1 is MNHEY and CDR2 is SMNVEV in the germline V gene (reference sequence). V was trimmed by 0 bases and J by 1 base, leaving 10 bases between them. The CDR3 consists of 16 residues. CDR3 sequence: CASSLSTPPAKNIQYF. The CDR3, as DNA: TGTGCCAGCAGTTTATCGACCCCGCCTGCCAAAAACATTCAGTACTTC.

With regard to this clone: The same CDR3 arises from other DNA sequences in this sample as well. The chain links TRBV6-5 to TRBJ1-1; D unclear. Germline loops: CDR1 MNHEY, CDR2 SVGAGI. The V gene lost 2 bases and the J gene lost 2 bases, with 6 bases spanning the gap. The length of the CDR3 is 13 residues. The DNA for the CDR3 is TGTGCCAGCAGTTACGAGGCTAACACTGAAGCTTTCTTT. This sequence encodes CASSYEANTEAFF.

The rearrangement uses TRBV28 and TRBJ2-1, with D possibly matching TRBD1 (5 bases). CDR3 length: 14 residues. V was cut by 6 bases and J by 4 bases, with 13 bases left in between. CDR1 and CDR2 from the germline V gene are MDHEN and SYDVKM. CDR3 residues: CASRAGIEYNEQFF. The CDR3 nucleotides are TGTGCCAGCAGGGCAGGGATAGAGTACAATGAGCAGTTCTTC. Full variable domain (rest looked up from reference TRBV28 and TRBJ2-1): DVKVTQSSRYLVKRTGEKVFLECVQDMDHENMFWYRQDPGLGLRLIYFSYDVKMKEKGDIPEGYSVSREKKERFSLILESASTNQTSMYLCASRAGIEYNEQFFGPGTRLTVL.

The chain is built from TRBV5-8 and TRBJ1-5; possible D gene TRBD1, 6 bases. This CDR3 has 15 amino acids. Germline V gene data show CDR1 as SGHTS and CDR2 as YDEGEE. Deletions cut 2 bases from V and 10 bases from J, with 19 bases between. In DNA form, the CDR3 reads TGTGCCAGCAGCTTCCACAGGCAGGGGTACAATCCCCAGCATTTT. The encoded protein is CASSFHRQGYNPQHF.

The V call is TRBV7-8, the J call TRBJ2-7; possibly TRBD2 for D (6 bases). V lost 5 bases and J 0 bases, leaving 14 bases between the germline ends. The CDR3 is made up of 15 amino acids. The V gene's germline CDR1 is SGHVS and CDR2 FQNEAQ. CDR3 nucleotide sequence: TGTGCCAGCAGCCCCGTGCGGGGATCCTCCTACGAGCAGTACTTC. Encoded protein: CASSPVRGSSYEQYF.